A selection of T cell receptor beta chains follows, all from one sample in a study of Ad26.COV2.S vaccination and SARS-CoV-2 variants. The method was immunoSEQ multiplex PCR; TCRdb's version includes in-frame clones alone and lacks a portion of them. The sample contains more than 400,000 clones, about nine tenths of which appear only once. This material consisted of peripheral blood, taken in a trial of Ad26.COV2.S vaccine versus placebo. These receptors were taken from a person between 18 and 65 years old who received the Ad26.COV2.S COVID-19 vaccine or a placebo. Both conserved end residues are trimmed from each CDR3. Size tells how often a clone was seen (once, few, many) or the class of an expanded clone, and some rows leave it out.

clone size | J gene | CDR3 length | V gene | CDR3 protein
. | TRBJ1-3 | 12 | TRBV2 | ASSRGQVGNTIY
. | TRBJ1-6 | 13 | TRBV6-2/TRBV6-3 | ASSYRGYTGTPLH
. | TRBJ2-4 | 11 | TRBV30 | AWSSGAKNIQY
once | TRBJ1-6 | 11 | TRBV30 | AWRWQAVSPLH
. | TRBJ1-1 | 12 | TRBV12-5 | ASGSHGGDTEAF
. | TRBJ1-4 | 15 | TRBV25-1 | ASSEGWTGSANEKLF
. | TRBJ2-5 | 13 | TRBV6-2/TRBV6-3 | ASSYGAGVQETQY
. | TRBJ2-7 | 10 | TRBV5-1 | ASSLPSYEQY
once | TRBJ2-5 | 12 | TRBV28 | ASSSSSGQETQY
. | TRBJ1-3 | 14 | TRBV3-1/TRBV3-2 | ASSPLGRSSGNTIY
. | TRBJ1-2 | 12 | TRBV3-1/TRBV3-2 | ASSQDAGTKTYT
. | TRBJ2-3 | 11 | TRBV6-5 | ASSYNLGDTQY
. | TRBJ2-2 | 17 | TRBV5-1 | ASSPRRTSGSSNTGELF
. | TRBJ2-4 | 12 | TRBV18 | ASSPGQGKNIQY
. | TRBJ2-3 | 16 | TRBV7-7 | ASSPGHFGRASTDTQY
. | TRBJ2-1 | 12 | TRBV4-1 | ASSQDRAYNEQF
. | TRBJ2-2 | 14 | TRBV6-2/TRBV6-3 | ASSYSTGANTGELF
. | TRBJ2-3 | 13 | TRBV13 | ASKRGQTLTDTQY
. | TRBJ1-5 | 12 | TRBV3-1/TRBV3-2 | ASSQDPSNQPQH
. | TRBJ1-1 | 11 | TRBV27 | ASSFRGNTEAF
. | TRBJ1-5 | 11 | TRBV2 | ASRQSLNQPQH
. | TRBJ2-5 | 17 | TRBV29-1 | SVEEGLAARPSTQETQY
. | TRBJ2-5 | 17 | TRBV19 | ASSARLAGGSGLGETQY
. | TRBJ2-2 | 11 | TRBV2 | ASRGRGTGELF
. | TRBJ2-6 | 14 | TRBV11-2 | ASSSTGVSGANVLT
. | TRBJ2-3 | 12 | TRBV7-2 | ASSPIPMVDTQY
. | TRBJ2-1 | 11 | TRBV6-5 | ASSYAGRDEQF
. | TRBJ1-1 | 11 | TRBV5-1 | ASSLDGTTEAF
. | TRBJ1-1 | 11 | TRBV5-4 | ASSFQGNTEAF
. | TRBJ1-2 | 10 | TRBV9 | ASSVVHDGYT
. | TRBJ2-7 | 13 | TRBV6-5 | ASSRDRASPYEQY
. | TRBJ2-6 | 13 | TRBV3-1/TRBV3-2 | ASSLQRSGANVLT
once | TRBJ2-3 | 14 | TRBV9 | ASSVIAGGPSDTQY
. | TRBJ2-3 | 12 | TRBV6-5 | ASFSTSSTDTQY